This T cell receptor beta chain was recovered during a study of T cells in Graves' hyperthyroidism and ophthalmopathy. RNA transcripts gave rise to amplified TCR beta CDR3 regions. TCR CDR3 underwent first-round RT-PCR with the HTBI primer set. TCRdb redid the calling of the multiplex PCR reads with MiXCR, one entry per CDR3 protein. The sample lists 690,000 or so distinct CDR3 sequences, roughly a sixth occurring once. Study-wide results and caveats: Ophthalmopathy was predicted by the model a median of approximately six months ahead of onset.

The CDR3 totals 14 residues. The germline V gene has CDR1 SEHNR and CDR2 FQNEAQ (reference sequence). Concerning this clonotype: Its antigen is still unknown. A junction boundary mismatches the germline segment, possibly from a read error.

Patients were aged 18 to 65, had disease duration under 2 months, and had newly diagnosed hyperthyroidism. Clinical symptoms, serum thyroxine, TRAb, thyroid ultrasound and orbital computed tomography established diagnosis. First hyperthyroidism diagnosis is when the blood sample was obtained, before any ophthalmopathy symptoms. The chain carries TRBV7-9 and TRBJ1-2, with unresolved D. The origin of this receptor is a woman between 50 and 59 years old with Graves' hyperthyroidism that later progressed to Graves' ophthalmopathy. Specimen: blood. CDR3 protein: CARSLPGRAVGYTF. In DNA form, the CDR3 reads TGTGCCAGAAGCTTACCGGGGAGAGCGGTAGGCTACACCTTC. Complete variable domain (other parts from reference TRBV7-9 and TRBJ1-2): DTGVSQNPRHKITKRGQNVTFRCDPISEHNRLYWYRQTLGQGPEFLTYFQNEAQLEKSRLLSDRFSAERPKGSFSTLEIQRTEQGDSAMYLCARSLPGRAVGYTFGSGTRLTVV.